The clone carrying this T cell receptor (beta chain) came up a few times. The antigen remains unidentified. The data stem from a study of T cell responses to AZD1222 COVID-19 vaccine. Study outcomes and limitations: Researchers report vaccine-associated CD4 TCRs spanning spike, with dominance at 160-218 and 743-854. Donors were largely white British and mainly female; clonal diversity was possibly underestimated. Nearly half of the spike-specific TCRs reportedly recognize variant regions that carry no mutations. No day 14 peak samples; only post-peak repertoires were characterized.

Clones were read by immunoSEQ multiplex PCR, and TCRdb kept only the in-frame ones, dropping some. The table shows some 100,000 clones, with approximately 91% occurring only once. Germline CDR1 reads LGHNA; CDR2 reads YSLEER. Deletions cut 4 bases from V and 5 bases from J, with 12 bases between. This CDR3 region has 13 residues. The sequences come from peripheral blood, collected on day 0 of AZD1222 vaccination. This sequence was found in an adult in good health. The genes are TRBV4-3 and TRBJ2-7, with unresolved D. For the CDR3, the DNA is TGCGCCAGCAGCCTTTCTCCGGACGACGAGCAGTACTTC. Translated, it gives CASSLSPDDEQYF.